This T cell receptor beta chain was retrieved from a study of cytomegalovirus exposure and HLA in healthy donors. The PCR ran on 60 Vbeta and 13 Jbeta primers. Assay used: immunoSEQ multiplex PCR; TCRdb lists only in-frame clones, some missing. The table has roughly 150,000 clones, about 80% seen once. Germline values: CDR1 SGHNT, CDR2 YYREEE (reference sequence). J was trimmed by 3 bases and V by 4 bases; bases with no gene match: 5. This CDR3 region has 17 residues. The origin of this receptor is a woman in her forties in good health and CMV-seronegative. The sample consisted of PBMCs. The rearrangement uses TRBV5-4 and TRBJ2-2, with TRBD2 matching 14 bases. CDR3 loop: CASSRGLAGDHTGELFF. CDR3 DNA: TGTGCCAGCAGCAGGGGACTAGCGGGAGATCACACCGGGGAGCTGTTTTTT.